This entry lists 21 T cell receptor beta chains sequenced from one sample in a study of CD8+CD57+ T cells in acquired aplastic anemia listed by TCRdb under 2018. Sequencer: Illumina HiSeq 2000. Profiling of TCR beta VDJ combinations and CDR3 sequences used genomic DNA as the template. In-frame beta chains were kept once TCRdb had trimmed the public reads at Q25 with fastp and called clones with MiXCR. Rows with a matching CDR3 protein are joined into one entry that keeps the most common DNA and genes. The sample records more than 150,000 distinct CDR3 sequences, around 45% of which are singletons. The biggest ten clones account for 2.5% to 3.5% of the sample. Sequenced sample: sorted CD4+, CD8+, or CD8+CD57+ T cells (not recorded which) from PBMCs. The receptors come from a human donor in good health.

This clonotype occurred many times. This chain connects TRBV9 to TRBJ2-3, with D tentatively TRBD1 (6 bases). Per the germline V gene, CDR1 is SGDLS and CDR2 is YYNGEE. V was cut by 4 bases and J by 0 bases, with 15 bases left in between. This CDR3 is 16 amino acids long. The CDR3 loop reads CASSFLGAGSTDTQYF. In DNA, the CDR3 is TGTGCCAGCAGCTTCCTGGGGGCGGGTAGCACAGATACGCAGTATTTT.

This clonotype was counted at least ten times. The chain is built from TRBV20-1 and TRBJ2-1; the match to TRBD2 covers 9 bases. J gave up 0 bases and V 3 bases, and 6 bases lay outside the gene matches. This CDR3 is 16 amino acids long. Per the germline V gene, CDR1 is DFQATT and CDR2 is SNEGSKA (reference sequence). This CDR3 reads CSASSGRRSSYNEQFF. The DNA for the CDR3 is TGCAGTGCTAGTAGCGGGAGAAGATCCTCCTACAATGAGCAGTTCTTC.

This clonotype appeared a few times. The CDR3 region is CATSDSSPGSNQPQHF. CDR3 DNA: TGTGCCACCAGTGATAGCTCGCCGGGTAGCAATCAGCCCCAGCATTTT. The chain recombines TRBV24-1 with TRBJ1-5; unclear D gene. Deletions cut 3 bases from V and 0 bases from J, with 11 bases between. Germline V lookup: CDR1 KGHDR, CDR2 SFDVKD. The CDR3 covers 16 residues.

The chain recombines TRBV9 with TRBJ2-3, with 10 bases aligning to TRBD2. This CDR3 spans 16 amino acids. Unmatched junction bases numbered 5, after V lost 0 bases and J lost 4 bases. Germline CDR1 and CDR2: SGDLS and YYNGEE. CDR3 in amino acids: CASSVGSGGAADTQYF. For the CDR3, the DNA is TGTGCCAGCAGCGTAGGAAGCGGGGGGGCGGCAGATACGCAGTATTTT. The whole variable domain, remainder taken from reference TRBV9 and TRBJ2-3, is DSGVTQTPKHLITATGQRVTLRCSPRSGDLSVYWYQQSLDQGLQFLIQYYNGEERAKGNILERFSAQQFPDLHSELNLSSLELGDSALYFCASSVGSGGAADTQYFGPGTRLTVL.

The rearrangement joins TRBV20-1 to TRBJ2-7; D not certain. With 2 bases removed from V and 1 base from J, the gap between germline ends came to 9 bases. The CDR3 covers 13 residues. In germline, CDR1 is DFQATT, CDR2 SNEGSKA (reference sequence). DNA of the CDR3: TGCAGTGCTAGAAGCCCGGAGTCCTACGAGCAGTACTTC. Protein product: CSARSPESYEQYF.

Ten or more counts support this clonotype. The V call is TRBV20-1, the J call TRBJ1-1, with TRBD1 identical over 10 bases. The J segment lost 3 bases and the V segment lost 6 bases, leaving 7 bases of the junction unmatched. There are 14 residues in the CDR3. Germline-derived CDR1 and CDR2 are DFQATT and SNEGSKA (reference sequence). This CDR3 is CSASWTGGDTEAFF. CDR3 in DNA: TGCAGTGCCTCCTGGACAGGGGGGGACACTGAAGCTTTCTTT.

This clonotype was seen only a few times. The chain employs TRBV6-1 and TRBJ2-1; 9 bases are shared with TRBD1. The CDR3 covers 17 residues. Germline CDR1 reads MNHNS; CDR2 reads SASEGT. V shed 2 bases, J shed 10 bases, and the junction held 15 bases outside the gene matches. CDR3 loop: CASSESEGTGPRGEQFF. CDR3 in DNA: TGTGCCAGCAGTGAAAGCGAGGGGACAGGGCCCCGGGGGGAGCAGTTCTTC.

This clonotype was seen more than once but under ten times. The rearrangement uses TRBV2 and TRBJ2-1; D not resolved. The CDR3 sequence is 12 residues long. V lost 4 bases and J 6 bases, leaving 7 bases between the germline ends. In germline, CDR1 is SNHLY, CDR2 FYNNEI. The CDR3 protein is CASSGEPNEQFF. The DNA for the CDR3 is TGTGCCAGCAGTGGTGAGCCCAATGAGCAGTTCTTC.

The rearrangement joins TRBV12-3 or TRBV12-4 to TRBJ1-2; D possibly corresponds to TRBD1 (6 bases). V gave up 5 bases and J gave up 1 base, with 11 bases separating them. This CDR3 is built from 14 residues. CDR3 bases: TGTGCCAGCAGTATCTACAGGGATAACTATGGCTACACCTTC. Translation gives CASSIYRDNYGYTF.

This clonotype has at least ten counts. Written as DNA, the CDR3 is TGCAGTGCCAAACTAGATCCAGATACGCAGTATTTT. Amino acids: CSAKLDPDTQYF. The rearrangement uses TRBV20-1 and TRBJ2-3; a weak D match, TRBD2 (5 bases). Deletions cut 6 bases from V and 4 bases from J, with 11 bases between. Looked up from germline, CDR1 is DFQATT and CDR2 is SNEGSKA (reference sequence). This CDR3 is built from 12 residues.

The chain has TRBV10-3 and TRBJ2-7; D is unclear. V was shortened by 0 bases and J by 3 bases, with 9 bases between the two germline ends. The CDR3 has 14 residues. Per the germline V gene, CDR1 is ENHRY and CDR2 is SYGVKD. Here the CDR3 reads CAISESVYLYEQYF. The CDR3 bases are TGTGCCATCAGTGAGTCCGTATATCTCTACGAGCAGTACTTC.

In this sample, this clonotype turned up many times. The chain joins TRBV19 to TRBJ2-5, with D perhaps matching TRBD2 (6 bases). Germline CDR1 and CDR2: LNHDA and SQIVND (reference sequence). V was cut by 5 bases and J by 5 bases, with 15 bases left in between. This CDR3 is 14 amino acids long. CDR3 region: CASSRRLVEETQYF. In nucleotides, the CDR3 is TGTGCCAGTAGTCGCCGACTAGTAGAGGAGACCCAGTACTTC.

This clonotype was counted a few times. The CDR3 coding sequence is TGTGCCAGCAGCCCGACCGGGGGAAGCGGGGGGGCCGGGGTAGATACGCAGTATTTT. It codes for CASSPTGGSGGAGVDTQYF. The chain combines TRBV11-2 with TRBJ2-3, with TRBD2 matching over 10 bases. Germline CDR1 and CDR2: SGHAT and FQNNGV. The CDR3 is 19 amino acids. With V trimmed by 5 bases and J by 5 bases, 19 bases remained unmatched.

This clonotype was recorded a few times. The chain joins TRBV10-3 to TRBJ1-2, with unresolved D. Germline-derived CDR1 and CDR2 are ENHRY and SYGVKD. Trimming took off 2 bases at V and 5 bases at J, with 15 bases between the two ends. The CDR3 extends over 15 amino acids. CDR3 sequence: CAISEAQGNRYGYTF. The CDR3 bases are TGTGCCATCAGTGAGGCACAAGGGAACCGTTATGGCTACACCTTC.

Regarding this clonotype: Compared with germline, one end of the junction differs, possibly owing to a read error. The rearrangement uses TRBV20-1 and TRBJ2-1, with 7 bases aligning to TRBD2. Per the germline V gene, CDR1 is DFQATT and CDR2 is SNEGSKA (reference sequence). CDR3 length: 16 amino acids. The CDR3 here is CGARASGGSIYNEQFF. CDR3 nucleotide sequence: TGCGGTGCTAGAGCCTCTGGCGGGAGTATCTACAATGAGCAGTTCTTC.

This clonotype was counted between two and nine times. Possible read error: a much larger clone is one base away. The chain employs TRBV19 and TRBJ2-3, with 7 bases fitting TRBD1. CDR3 length: 13 amino acids. Germline lookup yields CDR1 LNHDA and CDR2 SQIVND (reference sequence). CDR3 bases: TGTGCCAGCCGACAGGGTATGGCAGATACGCGGTATTTT. The encoded protein is CASRQGMADTRYF.

This clonotype was seen many times. The genes are TRBV19 and TRBJ2-1; either TRBD1 or TRBD2 may supply D (5 bases each). Trimming removed 6 bases at V and 6 bases at J, with 18 bases between. Per the germline V gene, CDR1 is LNHDA and CDR2 is SQIVND (reference sequence). CDR3 length equals 15 residues. This CDR3 is CASRGTGQASNEQFF. Written as DNA, the CDR3 is TGTGCCAGTAGGGGAACGGGGCAGGCCAGCAATGAGCAGTTCTTC.

This chain joins TRBV12-3 or TRBV12-4 and TRBJ1-1, with TRBD1 matching over 8 bases. This CDR3 contains 15 residues. V was pared by 1 base and J by 6 bases, with 7 bases of the junction left unmatched. In DNA, the CDR3 is TGTGCCAGCAGTTTAGGGGGCAGGGGGCGGCCTGAAGCTTTCTTT. Amino acid sequence: CASSLGGRGRPEAFF.

The chain is built from TRBV12-3 or TRBV12-4 and TRBJ2-5; no clear D. CDR3 length equals 13 residues. The V gene lost 3 bases and the J gene lost 5 bases, with 10 bases spanning the gap. The DNA of the CDR3 is TGTGCCAGCAGTTTTGGACCTACCGAGACCCAGTACTTC. Translation: CASSFGPTETQYF.

V usage is TRBV15 and J usage is TRBJ2-7; 11 bases align to TRBD2. Trimming cost V 3 bases and J 0 bases; bases outside gene matches: 4. This CDR3 is built from 16 residues. CDR1 is LNHNV, CDR2 YYDKDF, per germline (reference sequence). In DNA, the CDR3 is TGTGCCACCAGCAGCCTAGGGACTAGCGGCTCCTACGAGCAGTACTTC. Its protein product is CATSSLGTSGSYEQYF.

This clonotype came up once. One junction end does not reproduce the germline sequence, and a read error may be involved. The chain joins TRBV6-1 to TRBJ1-2; D is perhaps TRBD1 (5 bases). The CDR3 has 14 amino acids. Germline loops: CDR1 MNHNS, CDR2 SASEGT. CDR3 nucleotides: TGTGCCAGCAGGGCTGCTGGGACCGACGGTGGCCACACCTTC. Its protein is CASRAAGTDGGHTF.